This is a list of T cell receptor beta chains from one sample in a study of blood T cell repertoires in COVID-19. Assay used: immunoSEQ multiplex PCR; TCRdb lists only in-frame clones, some missing. The sample lists about 150,000 clones; 87% were seen once. The sample comprised peripheral blood. The receptors stem from a human donor in a cohort sampled during active COVID-19. Both conserved end residues are trimmed from each CDR3. Fields, in order: V gene, J gene, CDR3 protein.

>TRBV7-9|TRBJ2-6
ASSLPPGANVLT
>TRBV5-3|TRBJ1-6
ARNLLGQGLSHNSPLH
>TRBV30|TRBJ2-7
AWMDRGIYEQY
>TRBV14|TRBJ2-2
ATRPGTSGSTGELF
>TRBV6-5|TRBJ2-2
ASSYSRVPRGGELF
>TRBV28|TRBJ1-5
ASSLVSTGHNQPQH
>TRBV10-3|TRBJ2-1
AISEPLASSSYNEQF
>TRBV5-1|TRBJ2-7
ASSPSGGAFHEQY
>TRBV29-1|TRBJ2-7
SVEGWGDEQY
>TRBV7-2|TRBJ2-2
ASSLVGDGELF
>TRBV2|TRBJ2-1
ASSGSSYNEQF
>TRBV7-9|TRBJ2-7
ASSLDYYEQY
>TRBV11-1|TRBJ2-7
ASSSLSYEQY
>TRBV9|TRBJ2-1
ASSVSLAGGLDEQF
>TRBV6-2/TRBV6-3|TRBJ1-3
ASSSTRSSGNTIY
>TRBV28|TRBJ1-5
ATFLKGDNQPQH
>TRBV7-8|TRBJ2-7
ASSLAGAGATYEQY
>TRBV19|TRBJ2-2
ASSSQTGDTNTGELF
>TRBV9|TRBJ2-7
ASSVAGGALYEQY
>TRBV7-9|TRBJ1-1
ASSFDPGQGGTEAF
>TRBV4-1|TRBJ2-2
ASSQAIAGGPDTGELF
>TRBV5-4|TRBJ2-7
ASSPGTGISYEQY
>TRBV7-2|TRBJ2-7
ASSPRAEQY
>TRBV5-1|TRBJ2-7
ASSLEGTGGSYEQY
>TRBV5-4|TRBJ1-1
ASSFVSSTNTEAF
>TRBV3-1/TRBV3-2|TRBJ2-7
ASSQALRLAGGYEQY
>TRBV6-5|TRBJ2-7
ASSRADLSYEQY
>TRBV24-1|TRBJ1-2
ATSESGTADYGYT
>TRBV2|TRBJ2-7
ASSRAVAGGPYEQY
>TRBV9|TRBJ2-1
ASSVRTGQYNEQF
>TRBV28|TRBJ2-7
ASSLPGVEQY
>TRBV30|TRBJ2-6
AWSGLAGSSGANVLT
>TRBV6-5|TRBJ1-2
ASTGQRFYGYT
>TRBV30|TRBJ1-6
AWTARKGATYNSPLH
>TRBV28|TRBJ1-3
ASILSYEMPGLSGNTIY
>TRBV30|TRBJ1-3
AWRRSGSGNTIY
>TRBV11-2|TRBJ1-1
ASSLGVGGLNTEAF
>TRBV11-2|TRBJ2-4
ASRGVKNIQY
>TRBV4-3|TRBJ1-2
ASSQIGRDSSYGYT
>TRBV7-9|TRBJ1-2
ASSLSGGTSYGYT
>TRBV7-9|TRBJ1-1
ASSLGQGVPEAF
>TRBV13|TRBJ2-7
ASSPRLAGGPYEQY
>TRBV7-2|TRBJ2-5
ASSQQLGGEETQY
>TRBV19|TRBJ2-7
ASSMERGEQY
>TRBV29-1|TRBJ2-7
SVELPTYEQY
>TRBV2|TRBJ2-7
ASSEYQANEQY
>TRBV3-1/TRBV3-2|TRBJ2-1
ASSQGANEQF
>TRBV10-3|TRBJ1-1
AITQGNGNTEAF
>TRBV15|TRBJ2-7
ATSSDRGYEQY
>TRBV4-1|TRBJ2-2
ASSPAGGANTGELF
>TRBV30|TRBJ2-5
AWSVGGETQY
>TRBV7-9|TRBJ1-1
ASSSGQGNTEAF
>TRBV5-5|TRBJ2-1
ASSYVENEQF